The sample holds one count of the clone carrying this TCR beta chain. The data stem from a study of STAT5B mutations in CD4+ large granular lymphocyte leukemia. The V end was cut by 5 bases, the J end by 8 bases, with 27 bases between. CDR1 SGHVS and CDR2 FQNEAQ come from the germline V gene. The CDR3 covers 18 residues. Sequenced by immunoSEQ multiplex PCR; TCRdb stores in-frame clones only, minus some. Of about 30,000 clones in the sample, roughly 77% are singletons; the top ten hold roughly 2%. The V call is TRBV7-8, the J call TRBJ1-4; TRBD1 is a possible D gene (5 bases). Sequencing was done on a sample of CD4+ T cells from blood buffy coats. The source of this sequence is a human donor in good health. The CDR3 DNA is TGTGCCAGCAGCCTCTTGGGCCACACAGGAGCCCTCGGGGAAAAACTGTTTTTT. Translating gives CASSLLGHTGALGEKLFF.